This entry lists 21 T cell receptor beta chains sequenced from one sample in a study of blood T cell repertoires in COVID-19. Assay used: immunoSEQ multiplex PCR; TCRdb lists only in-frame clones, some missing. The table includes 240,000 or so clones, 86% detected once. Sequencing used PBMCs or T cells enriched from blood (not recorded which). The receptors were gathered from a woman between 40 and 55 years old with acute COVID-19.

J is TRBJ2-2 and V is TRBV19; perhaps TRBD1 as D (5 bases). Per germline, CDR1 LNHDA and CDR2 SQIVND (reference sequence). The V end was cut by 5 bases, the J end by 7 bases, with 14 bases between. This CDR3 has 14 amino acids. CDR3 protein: CASSGRGFGGELFF. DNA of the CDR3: TGTGCCAGTAGTGGAAGGGGATTCGGCGGGGAGCTGTTTTTT.

CDR3 protein: CASSQGAYYYEQYF. DNA for the CDR3: TGTGCCAGCAGCCAGGGGGCCTACTACTACGAGCAGTACTTC. The chain uses TRBV5-6 and TRBJ2-7; 8 nucleotides line up with TRBD1. V gave up 4 bases and J gave up 3 bases; unmatched junction bases: 6. The germline CDR1 and CDR2 sequences are SGHDT and YYEEEE. The CDR3 loop spans 14 amino acids.

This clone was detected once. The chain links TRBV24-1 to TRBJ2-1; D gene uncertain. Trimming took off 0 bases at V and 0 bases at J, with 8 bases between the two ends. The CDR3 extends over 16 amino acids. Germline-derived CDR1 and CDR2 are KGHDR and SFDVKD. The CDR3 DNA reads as TGTGCCACCAGTGATTTGGGCGGAAACTCCTACAATGAGCAGTTCTTC. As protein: CATSDLGGNSYNEQFF.

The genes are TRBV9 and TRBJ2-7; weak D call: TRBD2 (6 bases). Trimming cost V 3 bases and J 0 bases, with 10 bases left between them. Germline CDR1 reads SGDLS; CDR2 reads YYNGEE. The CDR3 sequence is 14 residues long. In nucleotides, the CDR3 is TGTGCCAGCAGCGGACTAGGAAGCTCCTACGAGCAGTACTTC. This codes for CASSGLGSSYEQYF. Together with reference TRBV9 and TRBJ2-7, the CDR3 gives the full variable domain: DSGVTQTPKHLITATGQRVTLRCSPRSGDLSVYWYQQSLDQGLQFLIQYYNGEERAKGNILERFSAQQFPDLHSELNLSSLELGDSALYFCASSGLGSSYEQYFGPGTRLTVT.

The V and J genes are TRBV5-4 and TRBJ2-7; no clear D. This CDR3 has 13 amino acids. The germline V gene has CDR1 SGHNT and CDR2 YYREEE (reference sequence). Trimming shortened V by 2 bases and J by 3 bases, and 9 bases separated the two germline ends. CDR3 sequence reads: CASSFSISYEQYF. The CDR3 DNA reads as TGTGCCAGCAGCTTTAGCATCAGCTACGAGCAGTACTTC.

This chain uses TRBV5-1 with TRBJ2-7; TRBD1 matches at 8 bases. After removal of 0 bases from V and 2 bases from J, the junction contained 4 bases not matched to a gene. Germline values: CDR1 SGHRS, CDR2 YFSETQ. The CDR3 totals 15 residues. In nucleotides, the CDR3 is TGCGCCAGCAGCTTGGCCAGGGGGCAGACCTACGAGCAGTACTTC. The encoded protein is CASSLARGQTYEQYF. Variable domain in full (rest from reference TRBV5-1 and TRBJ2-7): KAGVTQTPRYLIKTRGQQVTLSCSPISGHRSVSWYQQTPGQGLQFLFEYFSETQRNKGNFPGRFSGRQFSNSRSEMNVSTLELGDSALYLCASSLARGQTYEQYFGPGTRLTVT.

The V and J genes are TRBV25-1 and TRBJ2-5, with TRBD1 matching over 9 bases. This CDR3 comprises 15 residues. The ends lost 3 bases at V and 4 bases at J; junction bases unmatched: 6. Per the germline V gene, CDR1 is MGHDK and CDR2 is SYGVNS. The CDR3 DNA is TGTGCCAGCAGTGAGGAGAAGACAGGGGGAGAGACCCAGTACTTC. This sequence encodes CASSEEKTGGETQYF.

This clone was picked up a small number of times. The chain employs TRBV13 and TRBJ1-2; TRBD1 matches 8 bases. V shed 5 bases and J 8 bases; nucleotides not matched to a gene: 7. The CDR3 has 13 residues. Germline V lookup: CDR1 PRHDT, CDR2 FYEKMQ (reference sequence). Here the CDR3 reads CASSQIQGGGYTF. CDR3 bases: TGTGCCAGCAGCCAAATACAGGGGGGAGGCTACACCTTC.

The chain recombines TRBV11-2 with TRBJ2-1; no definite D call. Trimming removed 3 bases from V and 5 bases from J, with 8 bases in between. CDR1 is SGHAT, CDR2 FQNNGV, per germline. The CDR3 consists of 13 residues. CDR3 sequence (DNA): TGTGCCAGCAGCTTGAAGTCTAACAATGAGCAGTTCTTC. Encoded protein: CASSLKSNNEQFF.

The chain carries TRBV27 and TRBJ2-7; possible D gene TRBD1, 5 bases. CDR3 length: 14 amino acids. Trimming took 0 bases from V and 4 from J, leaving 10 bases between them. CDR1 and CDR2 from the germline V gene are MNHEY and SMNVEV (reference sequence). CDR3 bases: TGTGCCAGCAGTTTATCGGGCAGGGTGTACGAGCAGTACTTC. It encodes CASSLSGRVYEQYF.

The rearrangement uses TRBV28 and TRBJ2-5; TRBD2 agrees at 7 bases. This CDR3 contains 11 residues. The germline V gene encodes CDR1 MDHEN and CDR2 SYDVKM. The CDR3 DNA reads TGTGCGTCTAGCGGCCAAGAGACCCAGTACTTC. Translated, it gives CASSGQETQYF. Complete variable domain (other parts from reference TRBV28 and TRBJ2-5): DVKVTQSSRYLVKRTGEKVFLECVQDMDHENMFWYRQDPGLGLRLIYFSYDVKMKEKGDIPEGYSVSREKKERFSLILESASTNQTSMYLCASSGQETQYFGPGTRLLVL.

The CDR3 DNA reads as TGTGCCAGCGGACTAGCGGGACTGAACGAGCAGTACTTC. Residues: CASGLAGLNEQYF. The rearrangement uses TRBV2 and TRBJ2-7; TRBD2 matches 12 bases. The CDR3 loop spans 13 amino acids. CDR1 and CDR2 from the germline V gene are SNHLY and FYNNEI. Trimming at V came to 8 bases and at J to 5 bases, leaving 4 bases not matched to a gene.

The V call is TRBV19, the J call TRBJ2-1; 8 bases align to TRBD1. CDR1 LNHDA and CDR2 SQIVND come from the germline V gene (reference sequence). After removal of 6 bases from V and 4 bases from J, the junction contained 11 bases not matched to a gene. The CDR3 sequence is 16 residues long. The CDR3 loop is CASSVEWTGSYNEQFF. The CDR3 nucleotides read TGTGCCAGTAGCGTCGAGTGGACAGGGTCTTACAATGAGCAGTTCTTC.

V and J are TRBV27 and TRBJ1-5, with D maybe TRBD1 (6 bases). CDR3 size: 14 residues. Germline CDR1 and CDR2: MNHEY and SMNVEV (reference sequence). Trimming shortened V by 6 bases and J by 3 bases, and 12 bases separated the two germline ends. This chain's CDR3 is CASSSDSFNQPQHF. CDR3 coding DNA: TGTGCCAGCAGCTCGGACAGCTTCAATCAGCCCCAGCATTTT.

CDR3 amino acids: CASGGEERTYEQYF. CDR3 nucleotide sequence: TGTGCTAGTGGAGGTGAGGAGCGTACCTACGAGCAGTACTTC. The V call is TRBV12-5, the J call TRBJ2-7; D gene uncertain. Trimming removed 6 bases at V and 2 bases at J, with 14 bases between. CDR3 length: 14 amino acids. CDR1 is LGHNT and CDR2 is FRNRAP in the germline V gene.

CDR3 nucleotides: TGTGCCTGGAGTGTAGGTATTAGCGGTTACGAGCAGTACTTC. Amino acid sequence: CAWSVGISGYEQYF. This chain connects TRBV30 to TRBJ2-7; possible D gene TRBD2, 6 bases. There are 14 residues in the CDR3. Germline loops: CDR1 GTSNPN, CDR2 SVGIG (reference sequence). The V gene lost 0 bases and the J gene lost 4 bases, with 13 bases spanning the gap.

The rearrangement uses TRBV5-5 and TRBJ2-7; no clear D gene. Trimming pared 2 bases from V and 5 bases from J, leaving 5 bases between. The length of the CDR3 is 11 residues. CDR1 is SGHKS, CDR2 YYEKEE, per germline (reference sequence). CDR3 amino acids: CASSLRDEQYF. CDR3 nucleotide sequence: TGTGCCAGCAGCTTAAGAGACGAGCAGTACTTC.

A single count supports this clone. The CDR3 is CASRREFEQYF. Written as DNA, the CDR3 is TGTGCCAGCAGGCGGGAGTTCGAGCAGTACTTC. The gene calls are TRBV6-5 and TRBJ2-7, with 7 bases aligning to TRBD2. Germline CDR1 reads MNHEY; CDR2 reads SVGAGI. CDR3 size: 11 residues. The V and J ends lost 6 bases and 6 bases, in that order; junction bases with no gene match: 2.

Here the CDR3 reads CASSIGPRRDTDTQYF. The CDR3 DNA reads as TGTGCCAGCAGCATAGGGCCCCGGAGGGATACAGATACGCAGTATTTT. This chain joins TRBV21-1 and TRBJ2-3; the table's TRBD2 call for D was not verified on the DNA. TRBV21-1 is deemed a pseudogene. The CDR3 consists of 16 residues.

CDR3 amino acids: CAWSRGGSSYEQYF. As DNA, the CDR3 is TGTGCCTGGAGTCGGGGCGGGAGCTCCTACGAGCAGTACTTC. This chain uses TRBV30 with TRBJ2-7; 7 bases agree with TRBD2. Germline CDR1 is GTSNPN and CDR2 is SVGIG (reference sequence). The ends lost 2 bases at V and 0 bases at J; junction bases unmatched: 4. The CDR3 loop spans 14 amino acids. The entire variable domain, with the rest obtained from reference TRBV30 and TRBJ2-7, is as follows: SQTIHQWPATLVQPVGSPLSLECTVEGTSNPNLYWYRQAAGRGLQLLFYSVGIGQISSEVPQNLSASRPQDRQFILSSKKLLLSDSGFYLCAWSRGGSSYEQYFGPGTRLTVT.

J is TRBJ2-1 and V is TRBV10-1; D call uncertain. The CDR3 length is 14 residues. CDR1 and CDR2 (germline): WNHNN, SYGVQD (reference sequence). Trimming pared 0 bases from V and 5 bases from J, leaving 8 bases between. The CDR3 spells CASSESAPNNEQFF. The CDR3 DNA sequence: TGCGCCAGCAGTGAGTCGGCCCCCAACAATGAGCAGTTCTTC.